The text below deals with one T cell receptor (beta chain). V lost 4 bases to trimming and J lost 10 bases; unmatched junction nucleotides: 10. The CDR3 is 14 residues long. Germline V lookup: CDR1 MDHEN, CDR2 SYDVKM. Recruited during active infection, patients (from Seattle) were subsequently followed longitudinally. Measured with immunoSEQ multiplex PCR; TCRdb has only the in-frame clones, and not every one. The sample carries about 12,000 clones, 55% to 85% recorded once. The data originate from a study of blood T cell repertoires in COVID-19. Overall study: The United States, Italy and Spain supplied acute and convalescent COVID-19 samples. From T cells, B-cell-depleted T cells, or PBMCs came the material, which was cDNA or gDNA.

The gene calls are TRBV28 and TRBJ1-5, with TRBD1 matching over 7 bases. The specimen was peripheral blood. The sequence derives from a man aged 60 to 69 with COVID-19, enrolled during active disease. CDR3 coding DNA: TGTGCCAGCAGTTCCCCCGGGACAGCCGGCCCCCAGCATTTT. It codes for CASSSPGTAGPQHF.